The 14 T cell receptor beta chains in this list originate from one sample, sequenced in a study of blood T cells in healthy people across ages. Through a sample-barcoded 5' primer and a J-beta primer mix, a second PCR was run for roughly 6 to 12 cycles. TCRdb re-called the 5' RACE reads through MiXCR, storing one row per CDR3 protein. Among 650,000 to 700,000 distinct CDR3 sequences listed, approximately 29% were seen once. Input material: blood. Receptor source: a woman older than 75 in good health.

The chain uses TRBV10-2 and TRBJ2-1; D is ambiguous. The CDR3 spans 12 residues. CDR1 and CDR2 from the germline V gene are WSHSY and SAAADI. The ends were cut back, 5 bases at V and 6 bases at J, with 8 bases in the middle. The CDR3 DNA is TGCGCCAGCAGTCTCAGGTCCAATGAGCAGTTCTTC. Translation gives CASSLRSNEQFF.

V gene TRBV15 combines with J gene TRBJ2-1; D is possibly TRBD1 (6 bases). The germline gives CDR1 LNHNV, CDR2 YYDKDF (reference sequence). Trimming shortened V by 8 bases and J by 0 bases, and 14 bases separated the two germline ends. This CDR3 is built from 15 residues. This CDR3 is CATGRGGPSYNEQFF. In DNA form, the CDR3 reads TGTGCCACCGGCCGAGGGGGACCCTCCTACAATGAGCAGTTCTTC. Supplemented by reference TRBV15 and TRBJ2-1, the full variable domain reads DAMVIQNPRYQVTQFGKPVTLSCSQTLNHNVMYWYQQKSSQAPKLLFHYYDKDFNNEADTPDNFQSRRPNTSFCFLDIRSPGLGDTAMYLCATGRGGPSYNEQFFGPGTRLTVL.

The sample holds many counts of this clonotype. The V and J genes are TRBV3-1 and TRBJ2-1; D uncertain. The CDR3 extends over 13 amino acids. Trimming left V 1 base short and J 10 bases short, with 11 bases between. Germline-derived CDR1 and CDR2 are LGHDT and YNNKEL (reference sequence). The chain's CDR3 is CASSQVRAGEQFF. The DNA of the CDR3 is TGTGCCAGCAGCCAAGTAAGGGCAGGCGAGCAGTTCTTC.

This clonotype occurred many times. V is TRBV7-9 and J is TRBJ1-6; D is undetermined. The CDR3 runs to 13 residues. Germline loops: CDR1 SEHNR, CDR2 FQNEAQ (reference sequence). Trimming stripped 6 bases from V and 9 bases from J, with 12 bases between. The CDR3 is CASSSGNGSPLHF. Here the CDR3 DNA reads TGTGCCAGCAGTTCCGGTAACGGTTCACCCCTCCACTTT.

As regards this clonotype: A read error may be the cause here, since a much bigger clone is one base away. The chain has TRBV7-2 and TRBJ2-1; no firm D call. Gene TRBJ2-7 matches the end of the DNA better, so the J call may be wrong. Germline CDR1 reads SGHTA; CDR2 reads FQGNSA. CDR3 length: 15 amino acids. The CDR3 spells CASSQDRTSYNEQYF. The CDR3 DNA sequence: TGTGCCAGCAGCCAGGACCGGACGTCCTACAATGAGCAGTACTTC.

The chain joins TRBV12-3 or TRBV12-4 to TRBJ2-7; TRBD2 matches 7 bases. TRBJ2-5 explains the end of the DNA better; the J call may be wrong. CDR3 size: 17 residues. CDR3 in amino acids: CASTYIASGEKGETQYF. The DNA for the CDR3 is TGTGCCAGCACATATATAGCTAGCGGAGAAAAAGGAGAGACCCAGTACTTC.

This clonotype came up many times. The chain combines TRBV28 with TRBJ2-3; D is uncertain. Germline loops: CDR1 MDHEN, CDR2 SYDVKM. The CDR3 length is 15 residues. Trimming cost V 2 bases and J 5 bases, with 14 bases left between them. The CDR3 sequence is CASSLVLPLGDTQYF. The CDR3 region has the DNA TGTGCCAGCAGTTTAGTTCTGCCCCTGGGAGATACGCAGTATTTT.

The rearrangement joins TRBV20-1 to TRBJ2-5, with D unresolved. CDR1 and CDR2 from the germline V gene are DFQATT and SNEGSKA (reference sequence). The CDR3 totals 12 residues. V lost 2 bases to trimming and J lost 2 bases, with 6 bases between them. The CDR3: CSARWGQETQYF. The CDR3 nucleotides are TGCAGTGCTAGATGGGGTCAAGAGACCCAGTACTTC.

This clonotype appeared many times. The chain carries TRBV30 and TRBJ2-7; no clear D. The CDR3 has 12 residues. The V end was cut by 5 bases, the J end by 0 bases, with 8 bases between. Germline loops: CDR1 GTSNPN, CDR2 SVGIG (reference sequence). The CDR3 protein is CAWGPASYEQYF. CDR3 nucleotide sequence: TGTGCCTGGGGTCCTGCCTCCTACGAGCAGTACTTC.

The CDR3 DNA reads TGTGCCAGCAGTGGCGGGACTAGCGGAGACTACAATGAGCAGTTCTTC. Translation gives CASSGGTSGDYNEQFF. The gene calls are TRBV25-1 and TRBJ2-1; 11 nucleotides align to TRBD2. Trimming cost V 4 bases and J 3 bases; bases outside gene matches: 5. This CDR3 has 16 amino acids. In germline, CDR1 is MGHDK, CDR2 SYGVNS.

The chain's CDR3 is CASSPTSGKTDTQYF. Written as DNA, the CDR3 is TGTGCCAGCAGCCCGACTAGCGGAAAAACAGATACGCAGTATTTT. This chain joins TRBV7-2 and TRBJ2-3, with 9 nucleotides matching TRBD2. The V gene end was trimmed by 5 bases and the J gene end by 3 bases; junction bases not matched to a gene: 6. Germline loops: CDR1 SGHTA, CDR2 FQGNSA. CDR3 length equals 15 residues.

As to this clonotype: A single base separates this from a much larger clone, so it may be a read error. The chain joins TRBV5-1 to TRBJ1-1; tentatively, D is TRBD1 (6 bases). From germline, CDR1 is SGHRS and CDR2 YFSETQ. This CDR3 region has 15 residues. CDR3 in amino acids: CASSLGGGWDTEALF. The CDR3 region has the DNA TGCGCCAGCAGCTTGGGAGGTGGTTGGGACACTGAAGCTCTCTTT. The full variable domain, completed using reference TRBV5-1 and TRBJ1-1, is KAGVTQTPRYLIKTRGQQVTLSCSPISGHRSVSWYQQTPGQGLQFLFEYFSETQRNKGNFPGRFSGRQFSNSRSEMNVSTLELGDSALYLCASSLGGGWDTEALFGQGTRLTVV.

This clonotype was counted only a few times. This chain links TRBV6-2 or TRBV6-3 with TRBJ1-2; TRBD1 is a possible D gene (6 bases). This CDR3 has 13 amino acids. V lost 6 bases, J lost 5 bases, and 13 bases lay in between. CDR1 and CDR2 (germline): MNHEY, SVGEGT. The CDR3 loop is CASSRQAAYGYTF. The CDR3 DNA is TGTGCCAGCAGCAGACAGGCCGCGTATGGCTACACCTTC.

About this clonotype: An end of the junction does not agree with germline; a read error may underlie this. The rearrangement joins TRBV5-1 to TRBJ1-4; 9 nucleotides align to TRBD1. The germline gives CDR1 SGHRS, CDR2 YFSETQ. CDR3 length: 14 amino acids. The CDR3, as DNA: TGCGCCTGCAGCTTGGGACAGGGTAATGAAAAACTGTTTTTT. This encodes CACSLGQGNEKLFF.